This is a list of T cell receptor beta chains from one sample in a study of blood T cell repertoires in COVID-19. This table comes from immunoSEQ multiplex PCR, and its TCRdb copy is limited to in-frame clones, with some not included. The profile covers about 58,000 clones, with about 91% appearing a single time and 14% taken by the ten largest. The sample taken for sequencing was peripheral blood. Receptors were obtained from an older woman with active COVID-19. The CDR3 runs from the conserved cysteine through the conserved F or W. The order of the fields is D gene, clone size, J gene, V gene, CDR3 DNA, CDR3 protein. D genes are given only for firm matches. For some rows the clone size is stated as once, few or many, or as a class when expanded; others skip it.

.	.	TRBJ2-1	TRBV18	TGTGCCAGCTCACCGCTGACAGGTTACAATGAGCAGTTCTTC	CASSPLTGYNEQFF
.	.	TRBJ2-7	TRBV6-4	TGTGCCAGCAGTGAATCTGGGAGGATAAACGAGCAGTACTTC	CASSESGRINEQYF
.	.	TRBJ2-1	TRBV18	TGTGCCAGCTCACAGCAGGTTTACAATGAGCAGTTCTTC	CASSQQVYNEQFF
TRBD1	.	TRBJ1-1	TRBV6-6	TGTGCCAGCAGTTACTCGCTCGGACAGGGCGCTGAAGCTTTCTTT	CASSYSLGQGAEAFF
.	.	TRBJ1-2	TRBV14	TGTGCCAGCAGCCAAGCCCAGGGGTATGGCTACACCTTC	CASSQAQGYGYTF
.	few	TRBJ2-7	TRBV4-1	TGCGCCAGCAGCCAAGATAGGGACAACCCCTACGAGCAGTACTTC	CASSQDRDNPYEQYF
TRBD1	.	TRBJ1-2	TRBV13	TGTGCCAGCAGCTGGAGCCAGGGGGCGCGGTCACATGGCTACACCTTC	CASSWSQGARSHGYTF
.	.	TRBJ2-2	TRBV5-6	TGTGCCAGCAGCGTTAGCGTAGCCGGGGAGCTGTTTTTT	CASSVSVAGELFF
.	.	TRBJ1-6	TRBV18	TGTGCCAGCTCACTTTCAGGGGCCGAGCTAAATTCACCCCTCCACTTT	CASSLSGAELNSPLHF
.	.	TRBJ2-7	TRBV19	TGTGCCAGTAGTATGAGTCTCGGAGGAATCTACGAGCAGTACTTC	CASSMSLGGIYEQYF
.	.	TRBJ2-2	TRBV7-2	TGTGCCAGCAGCTTAGTTGGGAGGTTGGACGGGGAGCTGTTTTTT	CASSLVGRLDGELFF
TRBD1	once	TRBJ1-2	TRBV29-1	TGCAGCGTTCTGGACAGGGGGAGTTACTATGGCTACACCTTC	CSVLDRGSYYGYTF
.	.	TRBJ2-3	TRBV2	TGTGCCAGCAGATCTGACAGACTCAACACAGATACGCAGTATTTT	CASRSDRLNTDTQYF
TRBD1	.	TRBJ1-1	TRBV7-9	TGTGCCAGCAACCGACAGGGGGCCACTGAAGCTTTCTTT	CASNRQGATEAFF
TRBD2	.	TRBJ2-1	TRBV11-2	TGTGCCAGCAGCCTTTGGACTAGCGGGGGATACGATGAGCAGTTCTTC	CASSLWTSGGYDEQFF
TRBD1	.	TRBJ2-2	TRBV5-1	TGCGCCAGCCGATCGATAGGACAGGCCCGAGGATCCGGGGAGCTGTTTTTT	CASRSIGQARGSGELFF
TRBD1	.	TRBJ1-1	TRBV5-3	TGTGCCAGAAGCAACGGGTGGACAGGGCCATCCATCATGACCCACAGCAATTACACTGAAGCTTTCTTT	CARSNGWTGPSIMTHSNYTEAFF
TRBD2	.	TRBJ2-3	TRBV5-8	TGTGCCAGCAGCTCTCCTAGCGGGGGCACAGATACGCAGTATTTT	CASSSPSGGTDTQYF
.	.	TRBJ1-2	TRBV6-5	TGTGCCAGCAGTCGACAGTCTAACTATGGCTACACCTTC	CASSRQSNYGYTF
TRBD2	.	TRBJ2-1	TRBV19	TGTGCCAGTAGACCCCTTAGCGGGGGGGTTAACAATGAGCAGTTCTTC	CASRPLSGGVNNEQFF
.	.	TRBJ2-6	TRBV6-5	TGTGCCAGCACAGTTTCTGGGGCCAACGTCCTGACTTTC	CASTVSGANVLTF
.	once	TRBJ1-2	TRBV30	TGTGCCTGGAGCGATCGGGGGAGTCGGGGCTTGGCGGACTATGGCTACACCTTC	CAWSDRGSRGLADYGYTF
TRBD1	.	TRBJ1-4	TRBV3-1/TRBV3-2	TGTGCCAGCAGCCCAACCGGGACAGGTGGAGAAAAACTGTTTTTT	CASSPTGTGGEKLFF
.	.	TRBJ1-5	TRBV5-1	TGCGCCAGCAGCCCGGAGGGGGGGAATAGCAATCAGCCCCAGCATTTT	CASSPEGGNSNQPQHF
TRBD2	.	TRBJ2-3	TRBV3-1/TRBV3-2	TGTGCCAGCAGCCATTGGACTAGAGACACAGATACGCAGTATTTT	CASSHWTRDTDTQYF
TRBD2	.	TRBJ2-3	TRBV24-1	TGTGCCACCAGTGATCCGAGTCCCGGGACTAGCGGGGGGACAGATACGCAGTATTTT	CATSDPSPGTSGGTDTQYF
.	.	TRBJ1-2	TRBV3-1/TRBV3-2	TGTGCCAGCAGTACAGCTAACTATGGCTACACCTTC	CASSTANYGYTF
TRBD1	.	TRBJ1-5	TRBV7-4	TGTGCCAGCAGCCTCCGGACAGGGGGATGCAATCAGCCCCAGCATTTT	CASSLRTGGCNQPQHF
TRBD1	.	TRBJ2-1	TRBV3-1/TRBV3-2	TGTGCCAGCAGACCAAACAGGGGGAATCAGTTCTTC	CASRPNRGNQFF
.	.	TRBJ1-5	TRBV10-3	TGTGCCATCAGTAGGGAGAGGAAGTATCAGCCCCAGCATTTT	CAISRERKYQPQHF
TRBD1	.	TRBJ1-5	TRBV27	TGTGCCAGCAGAGCCGGGACAGCGAATCAGCCCCAGCATTTT	CASRAGTANQPQHF
TRBD1	.	TRBJ1-2	TRBV28	TGTGCCAGCAGCCGGGACAGATTGAGTGGCTACACCTTC	CASSRDRLSGYTF
.	.	TRBJ2-3	TRBV15	TGTGCCACCACCAGAGGGCGGGGGCCGAGCACAGATACGCAGTATTTT	CATTRGRGPSTDTQYF
TRBD1	.	TRBJ2-1	TRBV6-5	TGTGCCAGCAGTTATGAGGGACAGGGTTTTGCGGGGCAGTTCTTC	CASSYEGQGFAGQFF
TRBD1	.	TRBJ1-6	TRBV7-8	TGTGCCAGCAGCTTGAGGGGGCCTTATAATTCACCCCTCCACTTT	CASSLRGPYNSPLHF
.	.	TRBJ2-7	TRBV7-3	TGTGCCAGCAGCTCCGCGGGCTACGAGCAGTACTTC	CASSSAGYEQYF
.	.	TRBJ2-3	TRBV20-1	TGCAGTGCGCCTCAGGTAGATACGCAGTATTTT	CSAPQVDTQYF
.	.	TRBJ2-3	TRBV15	TGTGCCACCAGCAGAGATGCAGGGCAGGGCCCCGATACGCAGTATTTT	CATSRDAGQGPDTQYF
.	.	TRBJ2-2	TRBV3-1/TRBV3-2	TGTGCCAGCAGCCAAGATCATCAGCGCCGGGAGCTGTTTTTT	CASSQDHQRRELFF
TRBD2	.	TRBJ2-3	TRBV27	TGTGCCAGCAGTTTACTAGGGACTAGCGGGGGGAGAGATACGCAGTATTTT	CASSLLGTSGGRDTQYF
.	.	TRBJ2-5	TRBV14	TGTGCCAGCAGCCAAAGGGGGTTTCAAATCCAAGAGACCCAGTACTTC	CASSQRGFQIQETQYF
.	once	TRBJ2-5	TRBV5-6	TGTGCCAGCAGCTACCGGAACCCAGGAAACCAAGAGACCCAGTACTTC	CASSYRNPGNQETQYF
.	.	TRBJ1-4	TRBV4-2	TGTGCCAGCAGCCAAGATATTGCAACTAATGAAAAACTGTTTTTT	CASSQDIATNEKLFF
.	.	TRBJ1-5	TRBV15	TGTGCCACCAGCAGAGATCCCGGTCAGCCCCAGCATTTT	CATSRDPGQPQHF